The source of this T cell receptor (beta chain) is a study of vaccination and CD4 T cells after COVID-19. Across the whole study: Post-COVID samples were collected a median approximately 100 days following diagnosis, spanning 35 to 161. Study-level findings and limits: With convalescent patients, a median about 90% of reactive clones emerged solely after vaccination.

On this clonotype: Antigen specificity is unknown.

An Oncomine TCR Beta short-read assay was used to sequence the DNA from cultured CD4+ T cells. In TCRdb, the PCR reads were re-called with MiXCR into one record per CDR3 protein. The table lists 8,500 to 10,000 distinct CDR3 sequences, around 55% of them singletons. Trimming took 1 base from V and 1 from J, leaving 13 bases between them. Germline CDR1 reads SGHTA; CDR2 reads FQGNSA. This CDR3 region has 16 residues. Treatment indicated: approximately 10-day PBMC culture with coronavirus spike peptide pools or control peptides (ViraFEST assay). About 2 million PBMCs went into each well for culture with 9.5 to 10 IU/ml IL-2 and 7.5 to 10 ug/ml peptide pools.

The receptor comes from a human donor who had recovered from COVID-19. The rearrangement uses TRBV7-2 and TRBJ1-1; D is uncertain. The specimen was CD4+ T cells from blood, cultured in vitro. The CDR3: CASSLDPTLKNTEAFF. CDR3 sequence (DNA): TGTGCCAGCAGCTTAGATCCCACACTTAAGAACACTGAAGCTTTCTTT.